The rows below give T cell receptor beta chains drawn from one sample of a study of blood T cell repertoires in COVID-19. Using immunoSEQ multiplex PCR, the repertoire was profiled, and TCRdb retains in-frame clones only, with some absent. The sample consists of 350,000 to 500,000 clones, roughly 90% of them appearing once. Sequenced: peripheral blood. These receptor sequences come from a man younger than 30 with COVID-19, enrolled during active disease. The CDR3 runs from the conserved cysteine through the conserved F or W. D genes are given only for firm matches. Clone size appears in some rows only: once, few, many, or a class for an expanded clone.

CASSHDGLAGKLAKNIQYF | TGTGCCAGCAGCCATGACGGACTAGCGGGGAAACTAGCCAAAAACATTCAGTACTTC | TRBV3-1/TRBV3-2 | . | TRBJ2-4 | TRBD2
CSASPGQGPFTEAFF | TGCAGTGCTAGTCCGGGACAGGGGCCGTTCACTGAAGCTTTCTTT | TRBV20-1 | once | TRBJ1-1 | TRBD1
CASSKRHRVSSYEQYF | TGTGCCAGTAGTAAGCGTCACCGCGTGAGCTCCTACGAGCAGTACTTC | TRBV19 | . | TRBJ2-7 | .
CASTPTATNEKLFF | TGTGCCAGCACTCCGACAGCAACTAATGAAAAACTGTTTTTT | TRBV6-5 | few | TRBJ1-4 | .
CASSRQAGGETQYF | TGTGCCAGCAGTCGCCAAGCGGGGGGAGAGACCCAGTACTTC | TRBV28 | few | TRBJ2-5 | TRBD2
CASSPPGLQAETQYF | TGTGCCAGTAGTCCTCCGGGACTCCAGGCGGAGACCCAGTACTTC | TRBV19 | . | TRBJ2-5 | .
CASSSQTGIIYGYTF | TGTGCCAGCTCATCGCAGACAGGGATTATCTATGGCTACACCTTC | TRBV18 | . | TRBJ1-2 | TRBD1
CASSLEGLAVYEQYF | TGTGCCAGCAGCCTGGAAGGACTAGCGGTGTACGAGCAGTACTTC | TRBV5-4 | . | TRBJ2-7 | TRBD2
CASSKSYEQYF | TGTGCCAGCAGTAAGAGCTACGAGCAGTACTTC | TRBV7-9 | . | TRBJ2-7 | .
CASSQSTGRETQYF | TGTGCCAGCAGCCAATCTACAGGGCGCGAGACCCAGTACTTC | TRBV3-1/TRBV3-2 | . | TRBJ2-5 | .
CASSKGSVFLSGGSNQPQHF | TGTGCCAGCAGCAAAGGAAGCGTGTTCCTCTCTGGTGGGAGCAATCAGCCCCAGCATTTT | TRBV21-1 | . | TRBJ1-5 | .
CASSVISGAGVGELFF | TGTGCCAGCAGCGTAATTAGTGGGGCGGGAGTCGGGGAGCTGTTTTTT | TRBV9 | . | TRBJ2-2 | TRBD2
CASSWDSSYEQYF | TGTGCCAGCAGCTGGGACAGCTCCTACGAGCAGTACTTC | TRBV11-2 | . | TRBJ2-7 | TRBD1
CASSPPISYEQYF | TGTGCCAGCAGCCCCCCCATCTCCTACGAGCAGTACTTC | TRBV9 | . | TRBJ2-7 | .
CASSPDSDYGYTF | TGTGCCAGCAGCCCCGACAGTGACTATGGCTACACCTTC | TRBV5-4 | . | TRBJ1-2 | .
CATTTGSGANVLTF | TGTGCCACCACCACAGGGTCCGGGGCCAACGTCCTGACTTTC | TRBV24-1 | . | TRBJ2-6 | .
CASSVGTSTDTQYF | TGTGCCAGCAGCGTCGGGACAAGCACAGATACGCAGTATTTT | TRBV6-5 | once | TRBJ2-3 | .
CATSAGKAGTGVRETQYF | TGTGCCACCAGTGCGGGGAAGGCCGGGACAGGGGTCAGGGAGACCCAGTACTTC | TRBV24-1 | . | TRBJ2-5 | TRBD1